Each of the 3 T cell receptor beta chains below was sequenced from the same sample in a study of cytomegalovirus exposure and HLA in healthy donors. The PCR used 60 Vbeta and 13 Jbeta primers. Clones were read by immunoSEQ multiplex PCR, and TCRdb kept only the in-frame ones, dropping some. The sample consists of about 140,000 clones, around 75% of them appearing once. Sequenced: PBMCs. These receptors all come from a man aged 35-49 years in good health and CMV-seronegative.

The chain has TRBV19 and TRBJ1-5; D remains unclear. The CDR3 is 14 residues long. V gave up 0 bases and J gave up 1 base, with 4 bases separating them. Germline V gene sequence: CDR1 LNHDA, CDR2 SQIVND (reference sequence). Here the CDR3 reads CASSIEQSNQPQHF. The DNA for the CDR3 is TGTGCCAGTAGTATAGAACAGAGCAATCAGCCCCAGCATTTT.

This sequence joins TRBV14 and TRBJ2-2; no definite D call. Per the germline V gene, CDR1 is SGHDN and CDR2 is FVKESK. V was pared by 5 bases and J by 6 bases, with 13 bases between. This CDR3 spans 14 amino acids. CDR3: CASSSYLTSGELFF. For the CDR3, the DNA is TGTGCCAGCAGCTCCTACCTAACCTCCGGGGAGCTGTTTTTT.

The chain combines TRBV19 with TRBJ1-1; D might be TRBD1 (6 bases). The CDR3 extends over 14 amino acids. V dropped 10 bases and J dropped 4 bases, with 19 bases sitting between them. Germline V gene lookup returns CDR1 LNHDA and CDR2 SQIVND (reference sequence). The CDR3 loop reads CATRGGVRRTEAFF. The CDR3 nucleotides read TGTGCCACCAGAGGGGGGGTTCGTCGCACTGAAGCTTTCTTT.